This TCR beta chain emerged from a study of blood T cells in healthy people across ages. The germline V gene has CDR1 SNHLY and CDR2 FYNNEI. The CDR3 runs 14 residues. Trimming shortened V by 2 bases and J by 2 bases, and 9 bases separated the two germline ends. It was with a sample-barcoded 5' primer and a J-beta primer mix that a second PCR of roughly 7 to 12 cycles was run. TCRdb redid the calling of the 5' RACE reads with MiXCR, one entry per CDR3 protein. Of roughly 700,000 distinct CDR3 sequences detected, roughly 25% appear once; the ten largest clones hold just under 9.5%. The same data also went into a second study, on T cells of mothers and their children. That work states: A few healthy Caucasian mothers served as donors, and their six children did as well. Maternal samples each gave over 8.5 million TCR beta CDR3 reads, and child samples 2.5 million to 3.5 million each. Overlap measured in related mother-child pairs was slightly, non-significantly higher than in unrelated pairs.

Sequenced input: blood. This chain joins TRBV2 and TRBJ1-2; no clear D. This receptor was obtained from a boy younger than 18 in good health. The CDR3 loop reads CASSENGHNYGYTF. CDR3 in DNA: TGTGCCAGCAGTGAAAACGGCCACAACTATGGCTACACCTTC. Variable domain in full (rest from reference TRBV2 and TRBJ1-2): EPEVTQTPSHQVTQMGQEVILRCVPISNHLYFYWYRQILGQKVEFLVSFYNNEISEKSEIFDDQFSVERPDGSNFTLKIRSTKLEDSAMYFCASSENGHNYGYTFGSGTRLTVV.